The T cell receptor (beta chain) under discussion was sequenced for a study of CD8+ T cells in alopecia areata. CDR1 MNHEY and CDR2 SMNVEV come from the germline V gene (reference sequence). CDR3 size: 13 residues. The V end lost 0 bases, the J end lost 3 bases, and 6 bases lay between the germline ends. With regard to this clone: Other DNA sequences from this sample encode an identical CDR3 as well.

RNA was extracted and reverse transcribed into cDNA as the sequencing template. Profiling relied on immunoSEQ multiplex PCR, and the TCRdb table lists in-frame clones only, not all of them. This sample yields roughly 150,000 clones, of which 45% to 60% are seen a single time; around 15% belongs to the top ten. The sample's treatment: oral pan-JAK inhibitor, 5-10 mg twice daily. The sequence came from a human donor with alopecia areata. The specimen was CD8+ T cells sorted from blood, collected at week 4, from a patient treated with tofacitinib. This chain joins TRBV27 and TRBJ2-7, with unresolved D. The CDR3 here is CASSLSVGYEQYF. CDR3 DNA sequence: TGTGCCAGCAGTTTATCTGTTGGCTACGAGCAGTACTTC.